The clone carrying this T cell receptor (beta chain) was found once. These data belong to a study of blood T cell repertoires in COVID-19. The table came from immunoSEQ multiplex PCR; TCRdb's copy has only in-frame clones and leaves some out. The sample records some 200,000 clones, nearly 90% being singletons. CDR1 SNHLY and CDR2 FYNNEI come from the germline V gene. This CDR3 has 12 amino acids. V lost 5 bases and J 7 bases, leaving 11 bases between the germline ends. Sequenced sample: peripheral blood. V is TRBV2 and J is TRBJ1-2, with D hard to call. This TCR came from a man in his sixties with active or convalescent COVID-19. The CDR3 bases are TGTGCCAGCAGTTGGGCTCATGGTGGCTACACCTTC. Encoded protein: CASSWAHGGYTF.